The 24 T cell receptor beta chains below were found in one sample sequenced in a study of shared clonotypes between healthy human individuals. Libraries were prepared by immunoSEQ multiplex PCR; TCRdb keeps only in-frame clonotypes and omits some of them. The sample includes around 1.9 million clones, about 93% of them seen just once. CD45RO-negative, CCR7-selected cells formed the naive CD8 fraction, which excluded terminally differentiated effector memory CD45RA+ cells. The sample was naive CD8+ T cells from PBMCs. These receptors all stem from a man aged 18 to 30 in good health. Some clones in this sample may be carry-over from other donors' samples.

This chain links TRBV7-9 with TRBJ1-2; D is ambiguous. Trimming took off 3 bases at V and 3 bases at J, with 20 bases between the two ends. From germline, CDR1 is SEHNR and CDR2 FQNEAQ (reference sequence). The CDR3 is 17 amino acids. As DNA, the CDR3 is TGTGCCAGCAGCTTCGAGGGTTACGGGCGTGACTACTATGGCTACACCTTC. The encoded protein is CASSFEGYGRDYYGYTF.

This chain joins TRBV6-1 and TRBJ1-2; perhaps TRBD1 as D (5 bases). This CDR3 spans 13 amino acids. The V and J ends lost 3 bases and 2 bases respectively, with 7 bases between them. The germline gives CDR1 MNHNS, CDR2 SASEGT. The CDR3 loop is CASSDGGNYGYTF. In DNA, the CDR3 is TGTGCCAGCAGTGATGGGGGAAACTATGGCTACACCTTC.

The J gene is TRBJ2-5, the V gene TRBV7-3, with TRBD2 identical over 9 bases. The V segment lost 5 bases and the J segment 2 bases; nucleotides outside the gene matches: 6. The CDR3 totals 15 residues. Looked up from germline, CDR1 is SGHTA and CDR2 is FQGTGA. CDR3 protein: CASSPGLAAQETQYF. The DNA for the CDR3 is TGTGCCAGCAGCCCGGGACTAGCAGCACAAGAGACCCAGTACTTC.

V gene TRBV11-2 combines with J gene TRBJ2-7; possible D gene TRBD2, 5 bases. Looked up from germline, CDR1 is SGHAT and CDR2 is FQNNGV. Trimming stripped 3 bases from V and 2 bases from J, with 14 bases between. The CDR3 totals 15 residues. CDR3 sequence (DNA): TGTGCCAGCAGCTTGGGCTCGGACGGGACCTACGAGCAGTACTTC. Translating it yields CASSLGSDGTYEQYF.

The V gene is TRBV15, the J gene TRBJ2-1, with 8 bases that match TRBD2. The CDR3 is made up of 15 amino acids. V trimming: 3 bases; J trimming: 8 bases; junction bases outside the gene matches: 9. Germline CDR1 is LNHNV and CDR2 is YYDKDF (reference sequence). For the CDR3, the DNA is TGTGCCACCAGCAGTCTACGGACTAGCTGGGATGAGCAGTTCTTC. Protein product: CATSSLRTSWDEQFF.

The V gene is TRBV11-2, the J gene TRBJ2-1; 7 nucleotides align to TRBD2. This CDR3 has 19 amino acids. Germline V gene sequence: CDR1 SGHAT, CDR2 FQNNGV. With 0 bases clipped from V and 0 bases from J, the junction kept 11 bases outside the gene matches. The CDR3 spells CASSLDSRLALSSYNEQFF. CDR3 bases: TGTGCCAGCAGCTTAGATTCTCGACTAGCCCTGAGCTCCTACAATGAGCAGTTCTTC.

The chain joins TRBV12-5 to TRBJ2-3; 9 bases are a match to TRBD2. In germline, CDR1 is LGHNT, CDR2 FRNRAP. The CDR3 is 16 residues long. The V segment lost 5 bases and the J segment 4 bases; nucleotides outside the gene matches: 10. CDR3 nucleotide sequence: TGTGCTAGTGGTGAAACTAGCGGGTTATCAGCAGATACGCAGTATTTT. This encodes CASGETSGLSADTQYF.

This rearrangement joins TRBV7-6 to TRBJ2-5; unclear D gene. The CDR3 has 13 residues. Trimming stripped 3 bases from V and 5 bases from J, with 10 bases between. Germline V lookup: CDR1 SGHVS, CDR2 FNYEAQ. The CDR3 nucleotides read TGTGCCAGCAGCTTCATGAGGCGGGAGACCCAGTACTTC. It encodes CASSFMRRETQYF. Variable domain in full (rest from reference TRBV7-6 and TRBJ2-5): GAGVSQSPRYKVTKRGQDVALRCDPISGHVSLYWYRQALGQGPEFLTYFNYEAQQDKSGLPNDRFSAERPEGSISTLTIQRTEQRDSAMYRCASSFMRRETQYFGPGTRLLVL.

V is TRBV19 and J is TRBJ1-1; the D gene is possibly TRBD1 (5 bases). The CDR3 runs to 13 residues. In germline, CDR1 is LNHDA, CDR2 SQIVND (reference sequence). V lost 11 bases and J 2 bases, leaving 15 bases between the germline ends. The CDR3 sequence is CASSRARNTEAFF. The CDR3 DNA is TGTGCCTCCTCCAGGGCGAGAAACACTGAAGCTTTCTTT.

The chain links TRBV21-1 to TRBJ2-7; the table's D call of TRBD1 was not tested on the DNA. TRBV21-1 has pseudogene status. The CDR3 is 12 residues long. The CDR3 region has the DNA TGTGCCAGCAAATTACAGGGTTACGAGCAGTACTTC. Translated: CASKLQGYEQYF.

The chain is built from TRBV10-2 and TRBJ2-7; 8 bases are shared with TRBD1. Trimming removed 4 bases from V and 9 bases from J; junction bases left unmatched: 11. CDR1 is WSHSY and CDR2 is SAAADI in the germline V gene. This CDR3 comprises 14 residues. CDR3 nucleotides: TGCGCCAGCAGTGCGTACAGGGGGGCGGTAGGGCAGTACTTC. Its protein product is CASSAYRGAVGQYF.

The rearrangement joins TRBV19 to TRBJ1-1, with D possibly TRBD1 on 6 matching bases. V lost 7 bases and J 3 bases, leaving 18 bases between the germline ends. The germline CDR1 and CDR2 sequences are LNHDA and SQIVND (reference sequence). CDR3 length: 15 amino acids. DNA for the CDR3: TGTGCCAGTAATATGCGGGGGGGCAAACACACTGAAGCTTTCTTT. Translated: CASNMRGGKHTEAFF. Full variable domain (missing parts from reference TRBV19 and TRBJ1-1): DGGITQSPKYLFRKEGQNVTLSCEQNLNHDAMYWYRQDPGQGLRLIYYSQIVNDFQKGDIAEGYSVSREKKESFPLTVTSAQKNPTAFYLCASNMRGGKHTEAFFGQGTRLTVV.

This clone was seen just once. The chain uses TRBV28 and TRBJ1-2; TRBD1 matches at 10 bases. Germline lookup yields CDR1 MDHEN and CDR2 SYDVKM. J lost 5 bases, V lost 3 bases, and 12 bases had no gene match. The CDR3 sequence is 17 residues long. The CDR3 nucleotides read TGTGCCAGCAGTTTGGGATACGGGACAGGGGTTGAGTATGGCTACACCTTC. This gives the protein CASSLGYGTGVEYGYTF.

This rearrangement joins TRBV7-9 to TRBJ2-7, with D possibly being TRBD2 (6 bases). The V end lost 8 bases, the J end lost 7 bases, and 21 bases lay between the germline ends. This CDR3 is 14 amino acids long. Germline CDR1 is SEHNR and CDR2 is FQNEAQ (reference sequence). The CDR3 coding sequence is TGTGCCAGCCGAGGCGGTACGGGAGAACTGGAGCAGTACTTC. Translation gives CASRGGTGELEQYF.

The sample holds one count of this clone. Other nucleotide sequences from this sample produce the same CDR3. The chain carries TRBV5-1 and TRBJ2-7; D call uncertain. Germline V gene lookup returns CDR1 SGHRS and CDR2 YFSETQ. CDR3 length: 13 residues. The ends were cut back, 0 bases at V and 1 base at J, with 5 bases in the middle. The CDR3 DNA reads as TGCGCCAGCAGCTTGGTGGATTCCTACGAGCAGTACTTC. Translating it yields CASSLVDSYEQYF.

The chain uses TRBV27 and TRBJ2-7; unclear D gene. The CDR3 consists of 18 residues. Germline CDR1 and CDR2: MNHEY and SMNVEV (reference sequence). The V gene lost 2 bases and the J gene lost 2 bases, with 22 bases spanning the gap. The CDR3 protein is CASSLGATGPVKPYEQYF. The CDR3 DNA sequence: TGTGCCAGCAGTTTAGGAGCCACCGGGCCAGTGAAGCCCTACGAGCAGTACTTC.

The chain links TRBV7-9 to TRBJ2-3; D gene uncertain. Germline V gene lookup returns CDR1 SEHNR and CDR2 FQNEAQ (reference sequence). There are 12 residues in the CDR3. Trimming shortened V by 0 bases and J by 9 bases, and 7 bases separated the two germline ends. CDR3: CASSLALRTQYF. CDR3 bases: TGTGCCAGCAGCTTAGCTCTTAGAACGCAGTATTTT.

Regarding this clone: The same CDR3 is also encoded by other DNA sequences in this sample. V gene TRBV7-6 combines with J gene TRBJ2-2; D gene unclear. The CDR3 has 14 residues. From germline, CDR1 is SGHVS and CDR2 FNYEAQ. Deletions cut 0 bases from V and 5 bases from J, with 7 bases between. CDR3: CASSLALGTGELFF. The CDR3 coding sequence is TGTGCCAGCAGCTTAGCGTTGGGGACCGGGGAGCTGTTTTTT.

The CDR3 loop is CASSPHLENQETQYF. CDR3 bases: TGTGCCAGCAGCCCCCACTTGGAGAACCAAGAGACCCAGTACTTC. This chain joins TRBV9 and TRBJ2-5, with D hard to call. Trimming pared 4 bases from V and 0 bases from J, leaving 13 bases between. Germline V CDR1 and CDR2: SGDLS, YYNGEE. The CDR3 has 15 amino acids.

This chain's CDR3 is CASSFDRTQETQYF. CDR3 DNA sequence: TGTGCCAGCAGCTTCGACAGGACCCAAGAGACCCAGTACTTC. This chain joins TRBV5-5 and TRBJ2-5; a possible D gene is TRBD1 (6 bases). CDR3 length equals 14 residues. Germline CDR1 SGHKS, CDR2 YYEKEE (reference sequence). V was clipped by 2 bases and J by 1 base, with 9 bases between them.

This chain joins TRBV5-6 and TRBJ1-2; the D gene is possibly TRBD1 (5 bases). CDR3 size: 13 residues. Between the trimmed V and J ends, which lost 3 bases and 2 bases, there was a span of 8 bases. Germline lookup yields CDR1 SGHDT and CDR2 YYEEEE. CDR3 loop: CASSWDGNYGYTF. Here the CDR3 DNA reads TGTGCCAGCAGCTGGGACGGGAACTATGGCTACACCTTC.

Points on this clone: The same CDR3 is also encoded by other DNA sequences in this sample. The CDR3 reads CASSGDRNSNQPQHF. The CDR3 nucleotides are TGTGCCAGCAGTGGAGACAGGAATAGCAATCAGCCCCAGCATTTT. V usage is TRBV27 and J usage is TRBJ1-5, with D possibly matching TRBD1 (6 bases). V was cut by 5 bases and J by 0 bases, with 11 bases left in between. This CDR3 comprises 15 residues. CDR1 is MNHEY, CDR2 SMNVEV, per germline (reference sequence).

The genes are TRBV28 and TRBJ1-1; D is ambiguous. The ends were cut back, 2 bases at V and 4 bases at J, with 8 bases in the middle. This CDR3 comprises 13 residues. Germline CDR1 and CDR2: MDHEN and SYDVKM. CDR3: CASSLMKTTEAFF. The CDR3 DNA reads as TGTGCCAGCAGTTTAATGAAAACCACTGAAGCTTTCTTT. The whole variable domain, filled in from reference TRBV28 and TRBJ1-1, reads DVKVTQSSRYLVKRTGEKVFLECVQDMDHENMFWYRQDPGLGLRLIYFSYDVKMKEKGDIPEGYSVSREKKERFSLILESASTNQTSMYLCASSLMKTTEAFFGQGTRLTVV.

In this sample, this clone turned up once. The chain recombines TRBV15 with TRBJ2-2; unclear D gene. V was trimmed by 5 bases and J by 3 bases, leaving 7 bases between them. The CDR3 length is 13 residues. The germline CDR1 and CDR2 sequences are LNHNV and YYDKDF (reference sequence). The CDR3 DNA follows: TGTGCCACCAGCCCTAGTCACACCGGGGAGCTGTTTTTT. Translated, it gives CATSPSHTGELFF.